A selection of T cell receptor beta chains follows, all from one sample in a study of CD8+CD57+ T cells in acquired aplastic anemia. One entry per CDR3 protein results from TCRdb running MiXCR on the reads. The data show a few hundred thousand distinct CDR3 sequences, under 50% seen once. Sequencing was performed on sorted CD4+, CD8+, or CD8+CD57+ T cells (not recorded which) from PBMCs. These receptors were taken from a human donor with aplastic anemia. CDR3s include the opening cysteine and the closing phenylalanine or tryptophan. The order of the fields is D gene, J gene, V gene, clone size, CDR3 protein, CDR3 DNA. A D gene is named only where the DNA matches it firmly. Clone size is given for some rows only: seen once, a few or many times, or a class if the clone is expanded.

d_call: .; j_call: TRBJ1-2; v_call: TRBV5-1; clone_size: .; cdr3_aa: CASSLGSDYYGYTF; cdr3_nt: TGCGCCAGCAGCTTGGGCTCCGATTACTATGGCTACACCTTC
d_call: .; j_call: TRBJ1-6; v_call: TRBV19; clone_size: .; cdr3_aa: CASSPPGGRGISPLHF; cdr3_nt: TGTGCCAGCAGCCCGCCGGGGGGACGCGGCATTTCACCCCTCCACTTT
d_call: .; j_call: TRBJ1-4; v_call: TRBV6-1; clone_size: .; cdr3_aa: CASLRTATGNEKLFF; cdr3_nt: TGTGCCAGCCTCCGAACGGCCACTGGGAATGAAAAACTGTTTTTT
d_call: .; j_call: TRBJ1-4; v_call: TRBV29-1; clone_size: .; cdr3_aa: CSAREGTNEKLFF; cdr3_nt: TGCAGCGCCCGGGAGGGAACTAATGAAAAACTGTTTTTT
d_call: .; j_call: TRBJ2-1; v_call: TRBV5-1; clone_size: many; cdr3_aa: CASSHRDPNEQFF; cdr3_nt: TGCGCCAGCAGCCACCGGGACCCAAATGAGCAGTTCTTC
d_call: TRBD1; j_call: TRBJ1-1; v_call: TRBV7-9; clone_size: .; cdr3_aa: CASSLARQGWLEAFF; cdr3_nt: TGTGCCAGCAGCTTAGCGCGACAGGGATGGTTGGAAGCTTTCTTT
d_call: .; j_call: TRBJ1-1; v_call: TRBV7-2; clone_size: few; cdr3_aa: CASDFRDTEAFF; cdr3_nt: TGTGCCAGCGACTTTCGGGACACTGAAGCTTTCTTT
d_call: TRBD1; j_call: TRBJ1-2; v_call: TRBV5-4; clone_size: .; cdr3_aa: CASSWGTTGVERGGYTF; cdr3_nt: TGTGCCAGCAGCTGGGGTACGACAGGGGTCGAGAGGGGTGGCTACACCTTC
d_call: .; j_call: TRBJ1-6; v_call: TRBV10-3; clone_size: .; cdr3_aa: CAISESRGNSPLHF; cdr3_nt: TGTGCCATCAGTGAGTCGAGGGGTAATTCACCCCTCCACTTT
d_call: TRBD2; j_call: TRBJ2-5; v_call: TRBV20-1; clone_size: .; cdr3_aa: CSARDQGLLQTRYF; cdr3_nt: TGCAGTGCTAGAGATCAGGGACTACTACAGACCCGGTACTTC
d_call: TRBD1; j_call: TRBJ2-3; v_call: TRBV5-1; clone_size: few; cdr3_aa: CASSLESQGVRTQYF; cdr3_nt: TGCGCCAGCAGCTTGGAGTCCCAGGGGGTACGTACGCAGTATTTT
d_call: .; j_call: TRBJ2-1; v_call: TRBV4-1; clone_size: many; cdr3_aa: CASGTTRFGVRYNEQFF; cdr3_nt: TGCGCCAGCGGAACCACCCGCTTCGGGGTCAGGTACAATGAGCAGTTCTTC
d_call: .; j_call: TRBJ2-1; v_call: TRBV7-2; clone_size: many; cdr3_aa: CASSPGPGSYNEQFF; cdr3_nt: TGTGCCAGCAGCCCAGGCCCGGGGTCCTACAATGAGCAGTTCTTC
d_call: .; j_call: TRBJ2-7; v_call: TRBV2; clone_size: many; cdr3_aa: CASTQPGFGEQYF; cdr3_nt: TGTGCCAGCACCCAACCGGGGTTCGGCGAGCAGTACTTC
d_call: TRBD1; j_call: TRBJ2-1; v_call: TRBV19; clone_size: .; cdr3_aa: CASSYIAGGSNEQFF; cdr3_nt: TGTGCCAGCAGTTACATAGCAGGGGGCTCCAATGAGCAGTTCTTC
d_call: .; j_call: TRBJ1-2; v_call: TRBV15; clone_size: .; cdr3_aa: CATSREGQEANYGYTF; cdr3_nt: TGTGCCACCAGCAGAGAGGGGCAGGAAGCTAACTATGGCTACACCTTC
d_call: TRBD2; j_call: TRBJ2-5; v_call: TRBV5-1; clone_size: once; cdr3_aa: CASSLGQLAGGQETRYF; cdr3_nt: TGCGCCAGCAGCTTGGGACAGTTAGCGGGGGGCCAAGAGACCCGGTACTTC
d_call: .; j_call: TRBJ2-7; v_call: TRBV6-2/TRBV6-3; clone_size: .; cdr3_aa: CASSSLVARYEQYF; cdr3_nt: TGTGCCAGCAGCTCTCTCGTGGCTAGGTACGAGCAGTACTTC
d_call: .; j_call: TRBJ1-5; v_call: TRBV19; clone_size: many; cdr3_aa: CASSNTGLSGQPQHF; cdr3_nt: TGTGCCAGTAGTAATACAGGCCTCTCGGGGCAGCCCCAGCATTTT
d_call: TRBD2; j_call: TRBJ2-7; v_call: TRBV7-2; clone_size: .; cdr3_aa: CASSPRGLAGGASSYEQYF; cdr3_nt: TGTGCCAGCAGCCCAAGGGGACTAGCGGGGGGCGCTAGCTCCTACGAGCAGTACTTC
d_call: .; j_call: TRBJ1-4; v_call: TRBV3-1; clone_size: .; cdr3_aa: CASSQSVGRALFF; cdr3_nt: TGTGCCAGCAGCCAGTCGGTGGGTAGGGCACTGTTTTTT
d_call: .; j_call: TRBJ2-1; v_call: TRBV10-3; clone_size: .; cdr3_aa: CAIYPGPHNEQFF; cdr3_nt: TGTGCCATCTACCCAGGGCCGCACAATGAGCAGTTCTTC
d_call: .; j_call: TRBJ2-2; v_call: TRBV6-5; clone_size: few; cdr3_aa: CASSYRGSGELFF; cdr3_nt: TGTGCCAGCAGTTACCGGGGTAGCGGGGAGCTGTTTTTT
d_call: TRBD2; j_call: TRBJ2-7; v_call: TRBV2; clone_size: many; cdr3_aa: CASIAGRAGDEQYF; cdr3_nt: TGTGCCAGCATTGCGGGCAGGGCGGGGGACGAGCAGTACTTC
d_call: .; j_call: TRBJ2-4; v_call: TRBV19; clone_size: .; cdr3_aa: CASSIGGQGIQYF; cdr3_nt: TGTGCCAGTAGTATCGGCGGCCAGGGGATTCAGTACTTC
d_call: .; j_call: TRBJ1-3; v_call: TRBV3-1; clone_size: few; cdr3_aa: CASSQGGARNTIYF; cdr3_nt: TGTGCCAGCAGCCAAGGGGGGGCTAGAAACACCATATATTTT
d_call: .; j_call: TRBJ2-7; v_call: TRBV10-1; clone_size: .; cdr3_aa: CASDPPEYEQYF; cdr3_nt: TGCGCCAGCGACCCGCCGGAATACGAGCAGTACTTC
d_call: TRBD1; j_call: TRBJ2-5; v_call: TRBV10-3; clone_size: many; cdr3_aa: CAISGRDRQETQYF; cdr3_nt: TGTGCCATCAGTGGCCGGGACAGGCAAGAGACCCAGTACTTC
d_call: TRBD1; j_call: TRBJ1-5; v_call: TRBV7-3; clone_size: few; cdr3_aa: CASSPRRTGVQPQHF; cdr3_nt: TGTGCCAGCAGTCCAAGACGGACAGGGGTTCAGCCCCAGCATTTT
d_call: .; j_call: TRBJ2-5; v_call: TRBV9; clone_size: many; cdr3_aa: CASSVGTETSQETQYF; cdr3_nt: TGTGCCAGCAGCGTAGGGACGGAAACTTCACAAGAGACCCAGTACTTC
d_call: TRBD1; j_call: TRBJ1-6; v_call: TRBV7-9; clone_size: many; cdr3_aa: CASSLGLQGAALAALHF; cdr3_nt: TGTGCCAGCAGCTTGGGCCTACAGGGGGCGGCCCTTGCGGCCCTCCACTTT
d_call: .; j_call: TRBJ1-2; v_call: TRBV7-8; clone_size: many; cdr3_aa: CASSLGGIGGYTF; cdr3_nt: TGTGCCAGCAGCTTAGGGGGAATTGGTGGCTACACCTTC
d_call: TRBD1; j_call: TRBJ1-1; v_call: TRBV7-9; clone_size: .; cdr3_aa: CASSRSGTVGTEAFF; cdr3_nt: TGTGCCAGCAGCCGGTCCGGGACAGTTGGCACTGAAGCTTTCTTT
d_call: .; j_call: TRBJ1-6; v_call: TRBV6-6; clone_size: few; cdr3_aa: CASSYAPTENSPLHF; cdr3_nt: TGTGCCAGCAGTTACGCTCCGACGGAGAATTCACCCCTCCACTTT
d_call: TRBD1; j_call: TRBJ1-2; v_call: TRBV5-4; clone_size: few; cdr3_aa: CASSFFTGGTSNYGYTF; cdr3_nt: TGTGCCAGCAGCTTTTTTACAGGGGGCACCTCAAACTATGGCTACACCTTC
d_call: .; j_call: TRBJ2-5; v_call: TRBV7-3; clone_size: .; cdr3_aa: CASSLRPTGGTETQYF; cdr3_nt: TGTGCCAGCAGCTTAAGACCCACTGGGGGCACAGAGACCCAGTACTTC
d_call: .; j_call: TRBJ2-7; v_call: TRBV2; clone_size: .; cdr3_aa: CASRWKVGEQYF; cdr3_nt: TGTGCCAGCAGATGGAAGGTAGGGGAGCAGTACTTC
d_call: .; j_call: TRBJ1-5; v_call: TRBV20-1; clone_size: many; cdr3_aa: CSARVRRGEWQPQHF; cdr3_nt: TGCAGTGCTAGAGTCAGGCGAGGGGAATGGCAGCCCCAGCATTTT
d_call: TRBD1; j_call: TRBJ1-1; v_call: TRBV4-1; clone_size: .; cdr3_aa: CASSSRDSNTEAFF; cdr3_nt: TGCGCCAGCAGCTCCCGGGACAGTAACACTGAAGCTTTCTTT
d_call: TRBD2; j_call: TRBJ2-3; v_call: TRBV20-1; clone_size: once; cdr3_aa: CSAISGGGDTQYF; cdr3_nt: TGCAGTGCTATAAGCGGGGGGGGAGATACGCAGTATTTT
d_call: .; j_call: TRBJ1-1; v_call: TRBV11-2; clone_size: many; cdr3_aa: CASSPSPINTEAFF; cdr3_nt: TGTGCCAGCAGCCCCTCGCCGATAAACACTGAAGCTTTCTTT
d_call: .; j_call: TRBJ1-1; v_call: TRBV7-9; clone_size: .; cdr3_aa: CASDGFSPRLGVTEAFF; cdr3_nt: TGTGCCAGCGACGGGTTTAGTCCCAGGTTGGGGGTCACTGAAGCTTTCTTT
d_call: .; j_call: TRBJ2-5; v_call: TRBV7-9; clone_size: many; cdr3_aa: CASSLTGEGRETQYF; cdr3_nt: TGTGCCAGCAGCTTAACGGGAGAGGGGCGGGAGACCCAGTACTTC
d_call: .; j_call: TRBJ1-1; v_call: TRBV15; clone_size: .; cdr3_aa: CATSSVLDTEAFF; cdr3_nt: TGTGCCACCAGCAGTGTGTTGGACACTGAAGCTTTCTTT
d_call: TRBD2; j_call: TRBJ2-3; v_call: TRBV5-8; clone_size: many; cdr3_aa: CASTPRASGGGTDTQYF; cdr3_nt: TGTGCCAGCACCCCCCGGGCTAGCGGGGGGGGCACAGATACGCAGTATTTT
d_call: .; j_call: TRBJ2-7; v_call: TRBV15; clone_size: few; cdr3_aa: CATSRDLGGSYEQYF; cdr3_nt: TGTGCCACCAGCAGAGATCTCGGGGGCTCATACGAGCAGTACTTC